This T cell receptor beta chain was retrieved from a study of blood T cells in healthy people across ages. Next came a second PCR, run for about 7 to 12 cycles, which used a sample-barcoded 5' primer along with a J-beta primer mix. TCRdb re-analysed the 5' RACE reads in MiXCR, keeping a single row per CDR3 protein. This table has some 930,000 distinct CDR3 sequences, 29% appearing once. In its sample, this clonotype was seen many times. The CDR3 has 14 amino acids. Germline V gene data show CDR1 as MDHEN and CDR2 as SYDVKM. V was clipped by 5 bases and J by 0 bases; unmatched bases: 3. The data also belong to a second study, concerning T cells of mothers and their children.

This receptor was taken from a woman between 40 and 55 years old in good health. This chain joins TRBV28 and TRBJ1-2; 7 nucleotides line up with TRBD1. What was sequenced was blood. CDR3 protein: CASSPGTANYGYTF. In DNA form, the CDR3 reads TGTGCCAGCAGTCCCGGGACAGCTAACTATGGCTACACCTTC.